This T cell receptor beta chain originates from a study of blood T cell repertoires in COVID-19. Study in general: The study drew acute and convalescent COVID-19 samples from the United States, Italy and Spain. PBMCs, B-cell-depleted T cells, or T cells provided the cDNA or gDNA that made up the material.

Per the authors' pipeline: It was from reference gene primer amplification that nucleated cell counts were estimated. The table came from immunoSEQ multiplex PCR; TCRdb's copy has only in-frame clones and leaves some out. The DNA was the basis for D and trimming; V, J and clone size are from that table. Counted here are under 95,000 clones, 65% to 90% occurring once; the ten biggest clones make up roughly a sixth. The CDR3 sequence is 15 residues long. Germline loops: CDR1 SEHNR, CDR2 FQNEAQ (reference sequence). V gave up 2 bases and J gave up 6 bases; unmatched junction bases: 5. Sequencing was done on a sample of peripheral blood. V usage is TRBV7-9 and J usage is TRBJ2-1, with 9 bases matching TRBD1. The sequence derives from a woman of 80 years or more with acute or convalescent COVID-19. CDR3 in DNA: TGTGCCAGCAGCTTACAACAGGGGGCCAGCAATGAGCAGTTCTTC. It specifies CASSLQQGASNEQFF.